One sample yielded the 2 T cell receptor beta chains listed below, sequenced in a study of blood T cell repertoires in COVID-19. Clones were sequenced by immunoSEQ multiplex PCR, and TCRdb holds only the in-frame ones, with some missing. Altogether around 170,000 clones are present, 80% being singletons, with the ten largest covering about an eighth. The sequenced sample was PBMCs or T cells enriched from blood (not recorded which). These receptors all stem from a man in his fifties or sixties who had been exposed to COVID-19.

The V and J genes are TRBV7-9 and TRBJ2-1; TRBD2 is a possible D gene (6 bases). Germline V gives CDR1 SEHNR, CDR2 FQNEAQ (reference sequence). The CDR3 loop spans 14 amino acids. V dropped 3 bases and J dropped 2 bases, with 8 bases sitting between them. CDR3 sequence: CASSFAGPYNEQFF. In DNA form, the CDR3 reads TGTGCCAGCAGCTTCGCGGGACCCTACAATGAGCAGTTCTTC.

V is TRBV19 and J is TRBJ1-4; 7 nucleotides agree with TRBD1. CDR3 length: 16 amino acids. The V gene's germline CDR1 is LNHDA and CDR2 SQIVND (reference sequence). Losses at the gene ends were 9 bases for V and 8 bases for J; bases not matched to a gene: 18. The DNA of the CDR3 is TGTGCCAGCCGATCGTACCTACAGGGGATAATGGAAAAACTGTTTTTT. Protein: CASRSYLQGIMEKLFF. Looking up the rest from reference TRBV19 and TRBJ1-4 gives the full variable domain: DGGITQSPKYLFRKEGQNVTLSCEQNLNHDAMYWYRQDPGQGLRLIYYSQIVNDFQKGDIAEGYSVSREKKESFPLTVTSAQKNPTAFYLCASRSYLQGIMEKLFFGSGTQLSVL.